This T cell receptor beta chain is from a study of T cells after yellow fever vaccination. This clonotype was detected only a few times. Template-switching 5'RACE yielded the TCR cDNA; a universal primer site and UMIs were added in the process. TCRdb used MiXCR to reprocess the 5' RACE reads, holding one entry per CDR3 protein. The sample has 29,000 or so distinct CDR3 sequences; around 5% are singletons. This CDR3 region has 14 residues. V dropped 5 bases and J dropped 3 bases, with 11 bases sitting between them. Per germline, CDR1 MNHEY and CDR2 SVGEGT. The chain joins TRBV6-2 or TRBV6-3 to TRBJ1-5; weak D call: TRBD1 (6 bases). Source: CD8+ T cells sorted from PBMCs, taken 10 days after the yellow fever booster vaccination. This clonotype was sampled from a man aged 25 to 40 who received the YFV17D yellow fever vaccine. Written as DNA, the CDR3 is TGTGCCAGCAGTGAGGACAGTTTCAATCAGCCCCAGCATTTT. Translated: CASSEDSFNQPQHF.